A selection of T cell receptor beta chains follows, all from one sample in a study of blood T cell repertoires in COVID-19. The method was immunoSEQ multiplex PCR; TCRdb's version includes in-frame clones alone and lacks a portion of them. The sample has approximately 210,000 clones, 90% to 95% seen once. Sequencing used peripheral blood. These receptors were obtained from a man aged 25-45 years with COVID-19, enrolled during active disease. Both conserved end residues are part of each CDR3. A D gene is named only where the DNA matches it firmly. Clone size is given for some rows only: seen once, a few or many times, or a class if the clone is expanded.

>NA|TRBV7-2|TRBJ1-6|NA
CASSLTQAMVYNSPLHF
TGTGCCAGCAGCTTAACGCAGGCCATGGTCTATAATTCACCCCTCCACTTT
>NA|TRBV30|TRBJ1-5|TRBD1
CAWSYAQGAYNQPQHF
TGTGCCTGGAGTTATGCACAGGGGGCCTACAATCAGCCCCAGCATTTT
>NA|TRBV6-5|TRBJ1-3|NA
CASSPLKDFGNTIYF
TGTGCCAGCAGCCCCCTTAAGGACTTTGGAAACACCATATATTTT
>NA|TRBV3-1/TRBV3-2|TRBJ2-3|TRBD2
CASSQLAGGSTDTQYF
TGTGCCAGCAGCCAATTGGCGGGGGGGAGCACAGATACGCAGTATTTT
>NA|TRBV5-4|TRBJ2-3|NA
CASSGLDPGDTQYF
TGTGCCAGCAGCGGACTGGACCCCGGAGATACGCAGTATTTT
>NA|TRBV9|TRBJ2-5|TRBD2
CASSVGSGGQETQYF
TGTGCCAGCAGCGTAGGTAGCGGGGGCCAAGAGACCCAGTACTTC
>NA|TRBV7-9|TRBJ2-7|TRBD1
CASSYTTGAPYEQYF
TGTGCCAGCAGCTACACGACAGGGGCCCCCTACGAGCAGTACTTC
>NA|TRBV28|TRBJ1-2|NA
CASSLRGNYGYTF
TGTGCCAGCAGTTTACGCGGGAACTATGGCTACACCTTC
>NA|TRBV19|TRBJ1-3|TRBD1
CASSKQGFSGNTIYF
TGTGCCAGTAGTAAACAGGGGTTCTCTGGAAACACCATATATTTT
>NA|TRBV19|TRBJ1-5|NA
CASSISVSNQPQHF
TGTGCCAGTAGTATCTCCGTTAGCAATCAGCCCCAGCATTTT
>NA|TRBV5-1|TRBJ1-6|TRBD1
CASSPRTGADNSPLHF
TGCGCCAGCAGCCCGCGGACAGGGGCGGATAATTCACCCCTCCACTTT
>NA|TRBV5-1|TRBJ1-1|NA
CASSLGTGGNTEAFF
TGCGCCAGCAGCTTGGGAACAGGTGGGAACACTGAAGCTTTCTTT
>NA|TRBV3-1/TRBV3-2|TRBJ1-1|NA
CASSQVRDSGVTEAFF
TGTGCCAGCAGCCAAGTCCGGGACTCCGGGGTAACTGAAGCTTTCTTT
>NA|TRBV7-3|TRBJ1-2|NA
CASSSQGNYGYTF
TGTGCCAGCAGCTCCCAGGGGAACTATGGCTACACCTTC
>NA|TRBV7-3|TRBJ1-3|TRBD1
CASSRPNRWVERDRGCGNTIYF
TGTGCCAGCAGCAGACCTAATAGGTGGGTAGAAAGGGACAGGGGATGTGGAAACACCATATATTTT
>NA|TRBV4-1|TRBJ1-3|TRBD1
CASSQDSTGDFSGNTIYF
TGCGCCAGCAGCCAAGATAGCACAGGGGATTTCTCTGGAAACACCATATATTTT
>NA|TRBV7-2|TRBJ1-5|NA
CASSLVGSDSNQPQHF
TGTGCCAGCAGCTTAGTGGGCAGTGATAGCAATCAGCCCCAGCATTTT
>once|TRBV19|TRBJ1-3|TRBD1
CASRKTGVAGNTIYF
TGTGCCAGTAGGAAGACAGGGGTAGCGGGAAACACCATATATTTT
>NA|TRBV30|TRBJ1-3|NA
CAWTPDTSGNTIYF
TGTGCCTGGACCCCGGACACCTCTGGAAACACCATATATTTT
>NA|TRBV15|TRBJ1-5|TRBD1
CATSRDRQGRNQPQHF
TGTGCCACCAGCAGAGACCGACAGGGTCGCAATCAGCCCCAGCATTTT
>NA|TRBV6-5|TRBJ2-5|TRBD2
CASSPPRAGGGTQYF
TGTGCCAGCAGTCCGCCCCGAGCGGGGGGGGGAACCCAGTACTTC
>NA|TRBV2|TRBJ2-5|NA
CASSPGQYGGQETQYF
TGTGCCAGCAGCCCTGGACAGTATGGGGGCCAAGAGACCCAGTACTTC
>NA|TRBV12-3/TRBV12-4|TRBJ1-4|NA
CASSSESNEKLFF
TGTGCCAGCAGTTCCGAGTCTAATGAAAAACTGTTTTTT
>NA|TRBV2|TRBJ1-2|NA
CASSEDGGYTF
TGTGCCAGCAGTGAAGACGGTGGCTACACCTTC
>NA|TRBV19|TRBJ1-1|TRBD1
CASSTRTGDTEAFF
TGTGCCAGTAGTACGAGGACAGGGGACACTGAAGCTTTCTTT
>NA|TRBV7-3|TRBJ2-3|TRBD2
CASSASGGWPDTQYF
TGTGCCAGCAGCGCCAGCGGGGGGTGGCCAGATACGCAGTATTTT
>NA|TRBV6-5|TRBJ1-5|NA
CASETGSSNQPQHF
TGTGCCAGCGAGACTGGGTCCTCCAATCAGCCCCAGCATTTT
>NA|TRBV5-1|TRBJ1-5|NA
CASSLNGRGNQPQHF
TGCGCCAGCAGCTTAAACGGACGGGGGAATCAGCCCCAGCATTTT
>NA|TRBV2|TRBJ1-6|NA
CASRRSPKTDGRYNSPLHF
TGTGCCAGCAGGCGATCACCTAAAACGGACGGGAGATATAATTCACCCCTCCACTTT
>NA|TRBV11-1|TRBJ2-7|NA
CASSERRGYEQYF
TGTGCCAGCAGCGAACGCCGGGGGTACGAGCAGTACTTC
>once|TRBV5-1|TRBJ1-2|TRBD1
CASSSNRDRGQYNYGYTF
TGCGCCAGCAGCTCAAATCGGGACAGGGGACAGTATAACTATGGCTACACCTTC
>once|TRBV11-3|TRBJ2-5|TRBD1
CASSLGDREGETQYF
TGTGCCAGCAGCTTAGGAGACAGGGAAGGGGAGACCCAGTACTTC